The source of this T cell receptor (beta chain) is a study of cytomegalovirus exposure and HLA in healthy donors. Per germline, CDR1 LNHDA and CDR2 SQIVND (reference sequence). Trimming at V came to 8 bases and at J to 1 base, leaving 9 bases not matched to a gene. The CDR3 consists of 15 residues. With 60 Vbeta and 13 Jbeta primers, the PCR was carried out. The data were produced by immunoSEQ multiplex PCR, yet TCRdb's version contains in-frame clones alone and is incomplete. The data contain 150,000 to 200,000 clones, about two thirds of them singletons. Study results and limitations: What a later analysis reportedly showed was that an Asian-associated ancestry cluster had fewer N-insertions than the roughly 700-donor mean. TCR beta sequences reportedly predicted most subjects' HLA-A and HLA-B alleles accurately.

This clone was seen only a few times. The target antigen is unknown. The TCR was taken from a man aged 25-45 years in good health and CMV-seropositive. Sequenced sample: PBMCs. The chain joins TRBV19 to TRBJ1-1, with 8 nucleotides matching TRBD1. CDR3 loop: CASGDWDRWNTEAFF. In DNA form, the CDR3 reads TGTGCCAGTGGGGATTGGGACAGGTGGAACACTGAAGCTTTCTTT.